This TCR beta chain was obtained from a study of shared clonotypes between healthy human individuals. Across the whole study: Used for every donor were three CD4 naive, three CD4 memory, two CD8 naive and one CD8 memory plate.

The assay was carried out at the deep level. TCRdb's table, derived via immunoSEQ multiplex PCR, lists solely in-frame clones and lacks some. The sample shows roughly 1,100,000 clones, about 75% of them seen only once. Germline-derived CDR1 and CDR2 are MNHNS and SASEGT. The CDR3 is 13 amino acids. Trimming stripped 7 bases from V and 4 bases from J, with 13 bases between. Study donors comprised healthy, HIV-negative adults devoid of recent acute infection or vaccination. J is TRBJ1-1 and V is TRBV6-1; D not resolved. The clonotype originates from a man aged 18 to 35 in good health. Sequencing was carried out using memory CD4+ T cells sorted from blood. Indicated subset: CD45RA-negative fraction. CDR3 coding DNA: TGTGCCAGCATCTCCCAGGTCGGCACTGAAGCTTTCTTT. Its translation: CASISQVGTEAFF.